These 26 T cell receptor beta chains were all obtained from the same sample, sequenced in a study of T cells after yellow fever vaccination. TCRdb passed the 5' RACE reads through MiXCR, listing each CDR3 protein once. The table records 300,000 to 400,000 distinct CDR3 sequences, 3% to 4.5% of them present only once. Specimen: PBMCs, collected 5 days after the yellow fever booster vaccination. The receptors were gathered from a man between 18 and 35 years old who received the YFV17D yellow fever vaccine.

The V and J genes are TRBV7-2 and TRBJ2-3; D unresolved. Trimming shortened V by 5 bases and J by 0 bases, and 6 bases separated the two germline ends. From germline, CDR1 is SGHTA and CDR2 FQGNSA. This CDR3 region has 13 residues. The CDR3 is CASSGYSTDTQYF. CDR3 DNA: TGTGCCAGCAGCGGATATAGCACAGATACGCAGTATTTT.

The V and J genes are TRBV29-1 and TRBJ2-3, with D perhaps being TRBD1 or TRBD2 (5 bases each). Deletions cut 4 bases from V and 2 bases from J, with 16 bases between. Germline assignment: CDR1 SQVTM and CDR2 ANQGSEA. CDR3 length: 15 residues. This CDR3 reads CSVVIGAGHTDTQYF. Written as DNA, the CDR3 is TGCAGCGTTGTAATCGGGGCAGGGCACACAGATACGCAGTATTTT.

This clonotype was seen a handful of times. This chain uses TRBV5-5 with TRBJ2-3, with D unresolved. With 4 bases removed from V and 3 bases from J, the gap between germline ends came to 12 bases. Germline-derived CDR1 and CDR2 are SGHKS and YYEKEE (reference sequence). This CDR3 region has 14 residues. CDR3 DNA sequence: TGTGCCAGCAGCCCCTCCCCCTTGACAGATACGCAGTATTTT. This sequence encodes CASSPSPLTDTQYF.

This clonotype has at least ten counts. This chain uses TRBV13 with TRBJ2-7; D could derive from TRBD1 or TRBD2 (5 bases each). The CDR3 runs to 17 residues. Germline V gene data show CDR1 as PRHDT and CDR2 as FYEKMQ (reference sequence). V lost 5 bases and J 5 bases, leaving 25 bases between the germline ends. The CDR3 bases are TGTGCCAGCAGCCCCGGGGCCGTAGGGTCCACAAGCGACGAGCAGTACTTC. Protein: CASSPGAVGSTSDEQYF.

This clonotype was seen many times. The chain uses TRBV7-8 and TRBJ2-2; 8 bases fit TRBD2. The CDR3 runs to 16 residues. V lost 5 bases and J lost 4; bases outside the gene matches: 9. CDR1 and CDR2 from the germline V gene are SGHVS and FQNEAQ. This CDR3 is CASSPNPGTSTGELFF. As DNA, the CDR3 is TGTGCCAGCAGCCCCAACCCGGGGACTAGCACCGGGGAGCTGTTTTTT.

The rearrangement uses TRBV4-1 and TRBJ2-3; 11 nucleotides align to TRBD2. The trim removed 5 bases at V and 6 bases at J, leaving 16 bases unmatched. CDR3 length equals 18 residues. CDR1 is MGHRA, CDR2 YSYEKL, per germline. The CDR3 DNA sequence: TGCGCCAGCAGCTATCATGACCCGGGACTAGCGGTGGTGGATACGCAGTATTTT. Translated: CASSYHDPGLAVVDTQYF.

This chain joins TRBV29-1 and TRBJ2-1; either TRBD1 or TRBD2 may fit D (5 bases each). The CDR3 runs to 15 residues. The V end lost 5 bases, the J end lost 0 bases, and 14 bases lay between the germline ends. Germline assignment: CDR1 SQVTM and CDR2 ANQGSEA. The DNA for the CDR3 is TGCAGCGTTTCCGGGACCCTTAGCTCCTACAATGAGCAGTTCTTC. Translation: CSVSGTLSSYNEQFF.

This clonotype was recorded a few times. The genes are TRBV10-3 and TRBJ2-2; D possibly matches TRBD1 or TRBD2 (5 bases each). The V end was cut by 9 bases, the J end by 1 base, with 15 bases between. This CDR3 spans 15 amino acids. Germline CDR1 ENHRY, CDR2 SYGVKD. The CDR3 here is CAIPGTQMNTGELFF. DNA of the CDR3: TGTGCCATACCCGGGACGCAGATGAACACCGGGGAGCTGTTTTTT.

The chain recombines TRBV6-5 with TRBJ2-6, with D possibly TRBD2 on 5 matching bases. The CDR3 has 16 residues. The germline gives CDR1 MNHEY, CDR2 SVGAGI. Here the CDR3 DNA reads TGTGCTTGTAGGGAGTATAGTGCCTCTGGGGCCAACGTCCTGACTTTC. It encodes CACREYSASGANVLTF.

This clonotype was counted at least ten times. The J gene is TRBJ2-5, the V gene TRBV7-2, with D perhaps matching TRBD1 (5 bases). V gave up 3 bases and J gave up 4 bases, with 12 bases separating them. The CDR3 has 14 residues. Germline V gene lookup returns CDR1 SGHTA and CDR2 FQGNSA. In DNA form, the CDR3 reads TGTGCCAGCAGCTTGGCGTCAGGGCGAGAGACCCAGTACTTC. Its translation: CASSLASGRETQYF.

V usage is TRBV19 and J usage is TRBJ1-4, with a tentative D call TRBD1 (6 bases). Germline lookup yields CDR1 LNHDA and CDR2 SQIVND (reference sequence). V dropped 5 bases and J dropped 7 bases, with 11 bases sitting between them. CDR3 length: 13 residues. CDR3 sequence (DNA): TGTGCCAGTAGTCCAGGACAGTCTGAAAAACTGTTTTTT. It translates to CASSPGQSEKLFF.

Regarding this clonotype: The junction shows a germline mismatch at one end, possibly a read error. The V gene is TRBV7-2, the J gene TRBJ1-6; a possible D gene is TRBD1 (6 bases). The CDR3 totals 15 residues. From germline, CDR1 is SGHTA and CDR2 FQGNSA. DNA for the CDR3: TGTGCCAGTGGACAGCTGAGCTCCTATGATTCACCCCTCCACTTT. Amino acid sequence: CASGQLSSYDSPLHF.

The chain combines TRBV3-1 with TRBJ1-5; D unclear. There are 15 residues in the CDR3. Between the trimmed V and J ends, which lost 0 bases and 7 bases, there was a span of 13 bases. Germline CDR1 and CDR2: LGHDT and YNNKEL (reference sequence). The DNA of the CDR3 is TGTGCCAGCAGCCAAGATACGGGGATCGGGCAGCCCCAGCATTTT. It codes for CASSQDTGIGQPQHF.

The rearrangement uses TRBV10-3 and TRBJ2-6; 13 positions agree with TRBD2. CDR1 ENHRY and CDR2 SYGVKD come from the germline V gene. Trimming took 6 bases from V and 2 from J; bases not matched to a gene: 4. This CDR3 is built from 17 residues. The CDR3 nucleotides are TGTGCCATCAGGGTTACTAGCGGGGGGGCTGGGGCCAACGTCCTGACTTTC. Translation: CAIRVTSGGAGANVLTF.

The chain couples TRBV20-1 to TRBJ2-7, with 7 bases fitting TRBD2. The V gene end was trimmed by 3 bases and the J gene end by 7 bases; junction bases not matched to a gene: 6. Germline CDR1 reads DFQATT; CDR2 reads SNEGSKA (reference sequence). The CDR3 is made up of 12 amino acids. Here the CDR3 reads CSARGGVSEQYF. CDR3 nucleotides: TGCAGTGCTAGGGGGGGGGTTTCAGAGCAGTACTTC.

The gene calls are TRBV10-2 and TRBJ2-7, with 8 bases matching TRBD2. The CDR3 loop spans 15 amino acids. Trimming cost V 3 bases and J 2 bases; bases outside gene matches: 6. Germline V gives CDR1 WSHSY, CDR2 SAAADI. The CDR3 here is CASSDMAGGTYEQYV. As DNA, the CDR3 is TGCGCCAGCAGTGATATGGCGGGGGGCACCTACGAGCAGTACGTC.

This clonotype showed up just a few times. The V call is TRBV6-2 or TRBV6-3, the J call TRBJ2-5; D may be TRBD1 or TRBD2 (6 bases each). This CDR3 has 14 residues. The V gene's germline CDR1 is MNHEY and CDR2 SVGEGT. Trimming took off 7 bases at V and 3 bases at J, with 15 bases between the two ends. The chain's CDR3 is CASTKGGTKETQYF. CDR3 nucleotide sequence: TGTGCCAGCACCAAAGGGGGGACCAAAGAGACCCAGTACTTC.

This clonotype was seen many times. The chain employs TRBV6-2 or TRBV6-3 and TRBJ2-1, with 7 bases identical to TRBD1. Germline V gives CDR1 MNHEY, CDR2 SVGEGT. Trimming removed 2 bases from V and 15 bases from J; junction bases left unmatched: 13. The CDR3 sequence is 14 residues long. In DNA form, the CDR3 reads TGTGCCAGCAGTTACCAAATTTCAACAGGGGTTCCGTTCTTC. It codes for CASSYQISTGVPFF.

This clonotype has only a few counts. The genes are TRBV7-9 and TRBJ1-1, with a possible D match to TRBD1 (6 bases). The V end was cut by 3 bases, the J end by 5 bases, with 10 bases between. This CDR3 comprises 13 residues. In germline, CDR1 is SEHNR, CDR2 FQNEAQ (reference sequence). The CDR3 is CASSLGGLTEAFF. CDR3 sequence (DNA): TGTGCCAGCAGCTTGGGGGGGCTGACTGAAGCTTTCTTT.

There are a few counts of this clonotype. The CDR3 region is CASSLGRNTITDTQYF. CDR3 in DNA: TGTGCCAGCAGCCTGGGAAGAAACACAATCACAGATACGCAGTATTTT. V usage is TRBV5-4 and J usage is TRBJ2-3; D remains unclear. The germline V gene has CDR1 SGHNT and CDR2 YYREEE (reference sequence). The CDR3 spans 16 residues. The ends were cut back, 4 bases at V and 2 bases at J, with 17 bases in the middle. The complete variable domain, with remaining parts taken from reference TRBV5-4 and TRBJ2-3, reads ETGVTQSPTHLIKTRGQQVTLRCSSQSGHNTVSWYQQALGQGPQFIFQYYREEENGRGNFPPRFSGLQFPNYSSELNVNALELDDSALYLCASSLGRNTITDTQYFGPGTRLTVL.

V is TRBV7-9 and J is TRBJ2-3; D remains ambiguous. Germline V gene sequence: CDR1 SEHNR, CDR2 FQNEAQ (reference sequence). This CDR3 comprises 13 residues. DNA for the CDR3: TGTGTCTCGGCCGAGACTAGCACAGATACGCAGTATTTT. Encoded protein: CVSAETSTDTQYF.

This sequence joins TRBV19 and TRBJ1-5; D remains ambiguous. Trimming took off 1 base at V and 3 bases at J, with 10 bases between the two ends. CDR3 length equals 15 residues. Germline CDR1 and CDR2: LNHDA and SQIVND (reference sequence). CDR3 DNA: TGTGCCAGTAGTATAGTCTCGGCCAACAATCAGCCCCAGCATTTT. It specifies CASSIVSANNQPQHF.

The chain uses TRBV6-2 or TRBV6-3 and TRBJ1-2; 8 positions agree with TRBD1. CDR1 MNHEY and CDR2 SVGEGT come from the germline V gene. With V trimmed by 6 bases and J by 3 bases, 12 bases remained unmatched. This CDR3 comprises 16 residues. The CDR3 bases are TGTGCCAGCAGCTTCGGGACAGGCACCCAGGACTATGGCTACACCTTC. Amino acids: CASSFGTGTQDYGYTF.

Remarks on this clonotype: Germline and junction disagree at one end, which may indicate a read error. CDR3 sequence (DNA): TGTGCCAGCAGCCCCGACAGGGGTATGTACACTGATGCTTTCTTT. Protein sequence: CASSPDRGMYTDAFF. The chain combines TRBV7-9 with TRBJ1-1; 8 bases are shared with TRBD1. This CDR3 spans 15 amino acids. Germline V gene data show CDR1 as SEHNR and CDR2 as FQNEAQ (reference sequence).

This clonotype was recorded many times. The chain links TRBV10-3 to TRBJ1-2; possibly TRBD1 for D (5 bases). V was trimmed by 7 bases and J by 8 bases, leaving 26 bases between them. Germline V gene lookup returns CDR1 ENHRY and CDR2 SYGVKD. This CDR3 spans 16 amino acids. The CDR3 loop is CAINDPRGVAGHGYTF. For the CDR3, the DNA is TGTGCCATCAATGATCCCCGGGGGGTGGCCGGGCACGGCTACACCTTC.

This clonotype was seen ten or more times. The chain is built from TRBV12-3 or TRBV12-4 and TRBJ2-1, with D perhaps matching TRBD2 (6 bases). CDR3 size: 13 residues. The V and J ends lost 3 bases and 7 bases respectively, with 10 bases between them. In DNA form, the CDR3 reads TGTGCCAGCAGTTTTTCGGGGGATAATGAGCAGTTCTTC. Its protein product is CASSFSGDNEQFF.